This is a list of T cell receptor beta chains from one sample in a study of cytomegalovirus exposure and HLA in healthy donors. Only in-frame clones appear in the TCRdb table, and some are missing; sequencing was by immunoSEQ multiplex PCR. The sample contains approximately 110,000 clones, 55% to 75% of which appear only once. Material: PBMCs. The receptors shown here come from a man aged 25 to 45 in good health and CMV-seropositive. Each CDR3 is given with its conserved first and last residue. A D gene is named only where the DNA matches it firmly. Some rows mark clone size as missing; the rest say once, few, many or name a class of expanded clone.

j_call d_call v_call cdr3_length clone_size cdr3_aa cdr3_nt
TRBJ2-7 TRBD1 TRBV5-6 15 . CASSGGTGRTYEQYF TGTGCCAGCAGCGGTGGGACAGGGAGGACCTACGAGCAGTACTTC
TRBJ2-3 TRBD2 TRBV5-4 13 . CASSPPGEGTQYF TGTGCCAGCAGCCCGCCGGGGGAGGGTACGCAGTATTTT
TRBJ2-3 . TRBV14 17 . CASSQDYYGGGADTQYF TGTGCCAGCAGCCAAGATTATTACGGAGGAGGCGCAGATACGCAGTATTTT
TRBJ1-3 . TRBV7-9 15 . CASSPDRRGGNTIYF TGTGCCAGCAGCCCCGACCGCCGGGGAGGAAACACCATATATTTT
TRBJ2-1 . TRBV6-5 11 few CASSQGNEQFF TGTGCCAGCAGTCAGGGTAATGAGCAGTTCTTC
TRBJ1-6 . TRBV2 13 . CASSVQESSPLHF TGTGCCAGCAGTGTACAGGAAAGTTCACCCCTCCACTTT
TRBJ2-7 TRBD1 TRBV5-1 14 . CASSLSAGGYEQYF TGCGCCAGCAGCTTGTCGGCAGGGGGCTACGAGCAGTACTTC
TRBJ1-6 . TRBV7-6 16 . CASSLATQAYNSPLHF TGTGCCAGCAGCTTAGCGACGCAGGCCTATAATTCACCCCTCCACTTT
TRBJ1-1 . TRBV6-5 16 . CASSSGPGLINTEAFF TGTGCCAGCAGTTCTGGGCCAGGGCTGATTAACACTGAAGCTTTCTTT
TRBJ2-3 . TRBV18 15 . CASSPGRVRTDTQYF TGTGCCAGCTCACCAGGCAGGGTACGCACAGATACGCAGTATTTT
TRBJ2-7 TRBD1 TRBV23-1 12 . CATRDRGYEQYF TGCGCCACCCGGGACAGAGGCTACGAGCAGTACTTC
TRBJ1-2 TRBD1 TRBV10-3 15 . CAISESGTANYGYTF TGTGCCATCAGTGAGTCGGGGACAGCTAACTATGGCTACACCTTC
TRBJ2-1 TRBD2 TRBV19 16 . CASSIARAGGYNEQFF TGTGCCAGTAGTATAGCCCGAGCGGGGGGATACAATGAGCAGTTCTTC
TRBJ1-5 TRBD1 TRBV10-2 15 . CASSESIQGDQPQHF TGCGCCAGCAGTGAGTCTATACAGGGGGATCAGCCCCAGCATTTT
TRBJ2-7 . TRBV6-5 15 . CASAKAVGDYYEQYF TGTGCCAGCGCAAAGGCCGTGGGAGACTACTACGAGCAGTACTTC
TRBJ1-2 . TRBV11-3 14 . CASSSQGNRGGYTF TGTGCCAGCAGCTCACAGGGCAATCGGGGTGGCTACACCTTC
TRBJ1-4 . TRBV5-5 15 . CASTLAGTMGEKLFF TGTGCCAGCACGCTCGCCGGGACAATGGGTGAAAAACTGTTTTTT
TRBJ1-2 . TRBV19 12 few CASRAGENGYTF TGTGCCAGTAGGGCAGGGGAGAATGGCTACACCTTC
TRBJ2-7 . TRBV5-6 13 once CASSSLVGYEQYF TGTGCCAGCAGCTCCCTCGTCGGTTACGAGCAGTACTTC
TRBJ1-1 TRBD1 TRBV29-1 14 . CSSRDRGGTTEAFF TGCAGCTCCCGGGACAGGGGTGGGACGACTGAAGCTTTCTTT
TRBJ1-2 . TRBV9 15 . CASSVGLIGSYGYTF TGTGCCAGCAGCGTAGGGCTCATCGGGTCCTATGGCTACACCTTC
TRBJ2-1 . TRBV9 14 . CASSPGGDPNEQFF TGTGCCAGCAGCCCCGGCGGCGATCCCAATGAGCAGTTCTTC
TRBJ1-4 . TRBV10-3 13 once CATRTVENEKLFF TGTGCCACGCGGACTGTTGAAAATGAAAAACTGTTTTTT
TRBJ2-2 TRBD2 TRBV11-2 12 . CAVAGGTGELFF TGTGCCGTGGCGGGGGGGACCGGGGAGCTGTTTTTT
TRBJ2-1 TRBD1 TRBV10-1 15 . CASKGQGSSYNEQFF TGCGCCAGCAAAGGACAGGGGAGCTCCTACAATGAGCAGTTCTTC
TRBJ1-4 . TRBV19 14 . CASSPNRVGEKLFF TGTGCCAGTAGTCCCAACAGGGTGGGAGAAAAACTGTTTTTT
TRBJ2-3 . TRBV18 14 few CASTPGYEADTQYF TGTGCCAGCACACCAGGATATGAGGCAGATACGCAGTATTTT
TRBJ1-4 TRBD1 TRBV23-1 14 . CASSPTGTCEKLFF TGCGCCAGCAGCCCGACAGGGACGTGCGAAAAACTGTTTTTT
TRBJ1-1 TRBD1 TRBV18 14 . CASSMGQGLSEAFF TGTGCCAGCTCAATGGGACAGGGTCTATCTGAAGCTTTCTTT
TRBJ1-1 . TRBV25-1 12 . CASRREDTEAFF TGTGCCAGCCGGAGAGAGGACACTGAAGCTTTCTTT
TRBJ2-7 . TRBV7-2 13 . CASSLARNYEQYF TGTGCCAGCAGCTTAGCGCGGAACTACGAGCAGTACTTC
TRBJ1-2 TRBD1 TRBV7-6 16 . CASSLENWQGAGGYTF TGTGCCAGCAGCTTAGAAAATTGGCAGGGGGCAGGTGGCTACACCTTC
TRBJ1-2 . TRBV27 14 . CASSLGKGGNGYTF TGTGCCAGCAGTTTAGGGAAGGGAGGGAATGGCTACACCTTC